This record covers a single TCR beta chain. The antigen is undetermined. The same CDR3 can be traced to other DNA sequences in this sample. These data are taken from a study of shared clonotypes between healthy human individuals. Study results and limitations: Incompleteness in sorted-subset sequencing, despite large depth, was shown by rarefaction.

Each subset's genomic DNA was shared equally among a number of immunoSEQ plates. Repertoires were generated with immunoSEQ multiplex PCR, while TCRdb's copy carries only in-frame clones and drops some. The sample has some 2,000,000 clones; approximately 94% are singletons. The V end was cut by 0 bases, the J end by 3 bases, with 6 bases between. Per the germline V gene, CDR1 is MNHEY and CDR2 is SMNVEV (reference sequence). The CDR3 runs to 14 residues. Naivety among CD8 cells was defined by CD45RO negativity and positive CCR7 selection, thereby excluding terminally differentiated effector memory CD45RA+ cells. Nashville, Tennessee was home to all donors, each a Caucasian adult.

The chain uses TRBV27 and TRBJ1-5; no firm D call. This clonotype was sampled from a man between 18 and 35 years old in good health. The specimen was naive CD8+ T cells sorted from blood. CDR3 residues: CASSLSGNNQPQHF. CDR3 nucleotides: TGTGCCAGCAGTTTATCTGGCAACAATCAGCCCCAGCATTTT.